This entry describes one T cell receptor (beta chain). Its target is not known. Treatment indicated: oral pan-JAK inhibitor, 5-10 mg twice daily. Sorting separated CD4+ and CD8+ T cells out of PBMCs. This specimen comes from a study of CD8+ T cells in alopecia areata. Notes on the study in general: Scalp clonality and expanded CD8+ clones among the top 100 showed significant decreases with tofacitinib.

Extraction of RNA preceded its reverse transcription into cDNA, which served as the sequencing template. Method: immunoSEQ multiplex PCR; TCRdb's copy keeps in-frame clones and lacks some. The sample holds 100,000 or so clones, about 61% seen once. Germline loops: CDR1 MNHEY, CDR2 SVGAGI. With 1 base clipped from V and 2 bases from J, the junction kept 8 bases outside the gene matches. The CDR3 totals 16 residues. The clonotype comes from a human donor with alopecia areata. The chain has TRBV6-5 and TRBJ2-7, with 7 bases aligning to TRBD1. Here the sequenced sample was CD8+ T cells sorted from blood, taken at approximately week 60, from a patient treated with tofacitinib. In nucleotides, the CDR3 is TGTGCCAGCAGTTACTTAGGGACAGAATTAACCTACGAGCAGTACTTC. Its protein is CASSYLGTELTYEQYF.